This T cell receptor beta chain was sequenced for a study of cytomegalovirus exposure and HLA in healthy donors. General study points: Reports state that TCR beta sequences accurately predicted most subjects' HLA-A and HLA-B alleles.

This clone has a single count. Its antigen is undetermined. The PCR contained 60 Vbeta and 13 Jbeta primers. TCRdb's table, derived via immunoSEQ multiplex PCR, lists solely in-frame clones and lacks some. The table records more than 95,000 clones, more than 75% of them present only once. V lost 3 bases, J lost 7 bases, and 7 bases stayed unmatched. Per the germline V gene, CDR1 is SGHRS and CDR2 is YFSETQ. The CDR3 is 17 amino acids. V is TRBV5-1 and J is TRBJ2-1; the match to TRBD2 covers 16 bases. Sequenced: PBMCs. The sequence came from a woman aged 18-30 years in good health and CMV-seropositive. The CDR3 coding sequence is TGCGCCAGCAGCTGGGGACTAGCGGGAGGGCCGGGAAATGAGCAGTTCTTC. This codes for CASSWGLAGGPGNEQFF.